This passage covers 6 T cell receptor beta chains from one sample sequenced in a study of cytomegalovirus exposure and HLA in healthy donors. The PCR ran on 60 Vbeta and 13 Jbeta primers. This table comes from immunoSEQ multiplex PCR, and its TCRdb copy is limited to in-frame clones, with some not included. This sample has 200,000 to 250,000 clones; about 80% occur once, and the top ten carry roughly 0.58%. Specimen: PBMCs. The source of these receptors is a woman between 40 and 50 years old in good health and CMV-seronegative.

The rearrangement links TRBV18 to TRBJ1-2; a possible D gene is TRBD1 (5 bases). The CDR3 spans 14 residues. The V and J ends lost 6 bases and 0 bases respectively, with 11 bases between them. Germline V gene data show CDR1 as KGHSH and CDR2 as LQKENI. The CDR3 protein is CASSPGTPNYGYTF. The CDR3 DNA is TGTGCCAGCTCGCCCGGGACTCCTAACTATGGCTACACCTTC.

The rearrangement joins TRBV19 to TRBJ2-2, with a possible D match to TRBD1 (5 bases). Trimming removed 4 bases from V and 4 bases from J, with 13 bases in between. Germline V gene data show CDR1 as LNHDA and CDR2 as SQIVND (reference sequence). CDR3 length equals 15 residues. CDR3 protein: CASSTTDSRTGELFF. Here the CDR3 DNA reads TGTGCCAGTAGTACGACCGACAGTCGCACCGGGGAGCTGTTTTTT.

The chain employs TRBV7-2 and TRBJ1-4; possible D gene TRBD1, 5 bases. V lost 0 bases and J lost 8, with 16 bases in between. This CDR3 contains 16 residues. Germline values: CDR1 SGHTA, CDR2 FQGNSA. CDR3 DNA: TGTGCCAGCAGCTTAGCTGGGGGGAGGGCTCGAGAAAAACTGTTTTTT. Translation: CASSLAGGRAREKLFF.

The chain is built from TRBV27 and TRBJ2-1, with D maybe TRBD2 (5 bases). This CDR3 spans 17 amino acids. The V end was cut by 6 bases, the J end by 5 bases, with 23 bases between. CDR1 is MNHEY and CDR2 is SMNVEV in the germline V gene (reference sequence). DNA for the CDR3: TGTGCCAGCAGCCTTAACACCGGGGTCTCACCCCACAATGAGCAGTTCTTC. Translating gives CASSLNTGVSPHNEQFF.

This clone was picked up one time. The rearrangement uses TRBV14 and TRBJ1-6; D unclear. There are 13 residues in the CDR3. Germline CDR1 reads SGHDN; CDR2 reads FVKESK. V lost 8 bases and J lost 7, with 12 bases in between. The CDR3 DNA is TGTGCCAGCCGAATTGAGCGGAATTCACCCCTCCACTTT. This translates into CASRIERNSPLHF.

This clone has a handful of counts. The rearrangement links TRBV7-6 to TRBJ2-3, with 8 bases matching TRBD1. The CDR3 has 15 amino acids. Germline V gene data show CDR1 as SGHVS and CDR2 as FNYEAQ. V lost 5 bases and J lost 4; bases outside the gene matches: 8. The CDR3 protein is CASSRNGQGPDTQYF. The CDR3 nucleotides are TGTGCCAGCAGCCGAAACGGACAGGGCCCAGATACGCAGTATTTT.